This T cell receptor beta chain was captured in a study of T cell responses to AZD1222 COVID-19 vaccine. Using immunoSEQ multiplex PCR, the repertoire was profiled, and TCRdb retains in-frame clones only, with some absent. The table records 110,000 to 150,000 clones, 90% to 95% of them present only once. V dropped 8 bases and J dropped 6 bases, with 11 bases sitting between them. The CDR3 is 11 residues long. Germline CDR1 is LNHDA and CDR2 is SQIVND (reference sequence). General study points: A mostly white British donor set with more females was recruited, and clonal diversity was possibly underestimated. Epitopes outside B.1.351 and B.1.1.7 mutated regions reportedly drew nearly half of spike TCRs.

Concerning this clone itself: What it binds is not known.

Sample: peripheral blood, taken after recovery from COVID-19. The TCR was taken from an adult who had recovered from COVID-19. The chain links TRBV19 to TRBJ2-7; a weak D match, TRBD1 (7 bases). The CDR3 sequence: CASRQGGEQYF. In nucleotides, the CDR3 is TGTGCCAGTCGACAGGGAGGCGAGCAGTACTTC. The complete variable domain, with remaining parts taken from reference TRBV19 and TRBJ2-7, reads DGGITQSPKYLFRKEGQNVTLSCEQNLNHDAMYWYRQDPGQGLRLIYYSQIVNDFQKGDIAEGYSVSREKKESFPLTVTSAQKNPTAFYLCASRQGGEQYFGPGTRLTVT.